Here is one T cell receptor (beta chain) with its context. The antigen is unknown. This entry is derived from a study of CD8+ T cells in alopecia areata. General study findings and limits: An increase in clonality over normal scalp was evident in lesional scalp, especially alopecia totalis/universalis.

Germline V gene sequence: CDR1 SGHRS, CDR2 YFSETQ. This CDR3 region has 14 residues. Trimming cost V 0 bases and J 11 bases, with 15 bases left between them. Sorting separated CD4+ and CD8+ T cells out of PBMCs. After isolation, RNA underwent reverse transcription to generate cDNA as the sequencing template. Sequencing used immunoSEQ multiplex PCR; TCRdb keeps in-frame clones, though not all of them. Of about 99,000 clones listed, 55% are singletons. The TCR was taken from a human donor in good health. J is TRBJ2-4 and V is TRBV5-1; D assignment may be TRBD1 or TRBD2 (5 bases each). The sample consisted of CD4+ T cells sorted from blood. CDR3 residues: CASSLEGRASVQYF. CDR3 nucleotides: TGCGCCAGCAGCTTGGAGGGGCGGGCCTCCGTTCAGTACTTC.